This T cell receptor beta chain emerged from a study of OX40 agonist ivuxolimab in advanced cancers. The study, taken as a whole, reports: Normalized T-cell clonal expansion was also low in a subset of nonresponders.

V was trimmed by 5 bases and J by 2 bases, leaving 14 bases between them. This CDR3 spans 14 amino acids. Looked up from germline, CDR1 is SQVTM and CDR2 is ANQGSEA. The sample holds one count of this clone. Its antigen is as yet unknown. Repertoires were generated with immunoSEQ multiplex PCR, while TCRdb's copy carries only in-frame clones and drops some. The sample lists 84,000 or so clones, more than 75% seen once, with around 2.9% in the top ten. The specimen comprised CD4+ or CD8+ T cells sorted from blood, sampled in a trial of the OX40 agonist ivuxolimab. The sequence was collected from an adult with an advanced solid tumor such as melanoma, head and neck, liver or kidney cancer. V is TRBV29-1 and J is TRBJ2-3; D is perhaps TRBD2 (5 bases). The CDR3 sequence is CSVTAGGNTDTQYF. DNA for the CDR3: TGCAGCGTTACGGCGGGCGGTAACACAGATACGCAGTATTTT.